This T cell receptor beta chain was sequenced in a study of cytomegalovirus exposure and HLA in healthy donors. This CDR3 is 15 amino acids long. Germline values: CDR1 GTSNPN, CDR2 SVGIG (reference sequence). V was cut by 2 bases and J by 4 bases, with 17 bases left in between. Researchers ran the PCR with 60 Vbeta and 13 Jbeta primers. Per the original data handling: An analysis performed later counted around 80 million unique TCR beta chains (approximately 10 million of them shared). Some clones are missing from TCRdb's copy, which holds only in-frame ones; the method was immunoSEQ multiplex PCR. V and J calls and clone size are given by that table; D and trimming were obtained from the DNA. The repertoire has hundreds of thousands of clones, 65% to 75% of them found once; the top ten carry approximately 1.7%.

The sample was PBMCs. The TCR comes from a woman in her 30s in good health and CMV-seronegative. The rearrangement links TRBV30 to TRBJ1-2; D ambiguous. CDR3 coding DNA: TGTGCCTGGAGTCACGGAGGCTCCATGGGCTATGGCTACACCTTC. It specifies CAWSHGGSMGYGYTF.